This T cell receptor beta chain came from a study of graft-versus-host responses after intestinal transplantation. In the study overall: Recipients obtained multivisceral, liver-intestinal, or isolated intestinal transplants.

TCRdb's table, derived via immunoSEQ multiplex PCR, lists solely in-frame clones and lacks some. Of about 90,000 clones in the sample, about 85% were seen once. Study conclusions and caveats: In patients with graft-donor T cell macrochimerism, allograft graft-versus-host to host-versus-graft clonal ratios were high. Detection of GvH clones occurred in recipient marrow, and some had their first appearance in ileum or blood.

This CDR3 has 13 amino acids. Losses at the gene ends were 7 bases for V and 0 bases for J; bases not matched to a gene: 5. CDR1 is SQVTM, CDR2 ANQGSEA, per germline. About this clone itself: Its matching antigen is unknown.

This receptor was identified in a human donor who was the organ donor for an intestinal transplant. The chain joins TRBV29-1 to TRBJ2-7; 8 bases are a match to TRBD1. The sample in question was unstimulated CD4+ T cells sorted from spleen or lymph node cells, obtained before transplant. CDR3 in DNA: TGCAGCGGCAGGGGGCCAGGCTCCTACGAGCAGTACTTC. This encodes CSGRGPGSYEQYF.